Included here is one T cell receptor (beta chain) sequence, with context. Its antigen is currently not known. No much larger clonotype is one base removed from it; base qualities were not supplied. The CDR3, cysteine through phenylalanine, is 14 amino acids long. This entry keeps only the CDR3 DNA: 42 bases, framed from base 1. V lost 3 bases and J lost 6 bases; the stretch between them is 12 bases long. The germline V gene (reference sequence) yields PRHDT for CDR1 and FYEKMQ for CDR2. These data are taken from a study of T-cell memory formation after mild COVID-19 (dated by TCRdb to the early 2020s). Broadly, across the study: TCR sequence clusters from the two donors were largely donor specific. In a couple of donors, T-cell clones that expanded and contracted after mild COVID-19 were tracked by sequencing TCRalpha and TCRbeta repertoires over time. The cohort was made up of two young adult volunteers, one female and one male, who were previously healthy. Study-wide conclusions, independent of this receptor: From day 15 to 85, contracting clones showed balanced CD4/CD8 phenotypes, whereas a second wave of clones that expanded from day 15 to 37 leaned towards CD4+. Some responding clones were detected in pre-infection memory, suggesting pre-existing cross-reactive memory T cells joined the SARS-CoV-2 response. Contracting CD4+ clones were located mainly in the CM and EM memory subsets, whereas CD8+ clones were found to be enriched in EMRA. SARS-CoV-2 specificity was not confirmed for the second-wave clones peaking on day 37. Only a couple of mild cases were covered in the study, and larger cohorts including severe cases with pre-infection samples were considered necessary.

Sequencing took place on an Illumina NovaSeq 6000. Using 5'RACE with constant-segment primers, TCRalpha and TCRbeta cDNA libraries were constructed, with sample barcodes and unique molecular identifiers added in the process. Trizol reagent was used to extract RNA from every sample. The libraries were amplified in two PCR steps, and the second step added a second sample barcode and Illumina TruSeq adapters. The libraries were sequenced on an Illumina NovaSeq using 2 x 150 bp paired-end reads. In the source study's methods: Reads were demultiplexed and collapsed into UMI-guided consensus sequences with migec v1.2.7. Using mixcr v2.1.11, the UMI consensuses were aligned to TRA and TRB V and J templates and assembled into clonotypes. A clonotype was counted as expanded or contracted only when both edgeR and NoisET called the clonotype significant, with the noise models trained on biological replicates. For edgeR calls, the cutoffs were a false discovery rate-adjusted p below 0.01 and a log2 fold-change threshold of 1. PCA with hierarchical clustering of max-normalized trajectories of the 1000 most abundant clonotypes was used as exploratory dynamics analysis. Separately sequenced CD4+ and CD8+ repertoires were used to assign a CD4 or CD8 phenotype to each responding clone. The public reads were run again by TCRdb, first through fastp at Q25 and then through MiXCR, and only productive beta chains were kept. Each CDR3 protein appears once, grouped with its most common genes and DNA. The V and J calls were determined by TCRdb, not by the authors. The sample records some 88,000 distinct CDR3 sequences, about 23% of which are singletons. The ten largest clones capture roughly 41% of the sample.

PBMCs were isolated by Ficoll-Paque density gradient centrifugation. This sequence originates from a man between 18 and 29 years old who had mild COVID-19 (a few samples of this study predate the infection). The sample titles of this study are shuffled in the database, so cell type and time point are left out; the donor was told from shared clones. The V and J genes are TRBV13 and TRBJ1-5; matching of 5 bases hints at TRBD1 as the D gene. Sequenced material: PBMCs or a T cell subset sorted from them (not recorded which). The sequence in DNA is TGTGCCAGCAGCTTCAAGGGGTTAGGTCAGCCCCAGCATTTT. It translates to CASSFKGLGQPQHF.